This is a list of T cell receptor beta chains from one sample in a study of blood T cells in healthy people across ages. TCRdb fed the 5' RACE reads into MiXCR, producing one record per CDR3 protein. The sample includes about 830,000 distinct CDR3 sequences, about 62% seen only once; the top ten take about a quarter. The specimen was blood. The receptor set was obtained from a man aged 25 to 40 in good health. CDR3s include the opening cysteine and the closing phenylalanine or tryptophan. Fields, in order: D gene, clone size, J gene, V gene, CDR3 protein, CDR3 DNA. D genes are given only for firm matches. Some rows mark clone size as missing; the rest say once, few, many or name a class of expanded clone.

>TRBD1|few|TRBJ2-1|TRBV5-1
CASSWTGTEYNEQFF
TGCGCCAGCAGCTGGACCGGGACAGAATACAATGAGCAGTTCTTC
>TRBD1|NA|TRBJ2-3|TRBV6-2/TRBV6-3
CASSHRQGKTDTQYF
TGTGCCAGCAGCCATCGACAGGGGAAGACAGATACGCAGTATTTT
>NA|NA|TRBJ2-7|TRBV4-2
CASSQDPQGSDEQYF
TGTGCCAGCAGCCAAGATCCGCAGGGGAGCGACGAGCAGTACTTC
>TRBD2|NA|TRBJ2-5|TRBV20-1
CSVVVPGLAGETQYF
TGCAGTGTCGTTGTTCCGGGACTAGCGGGAGAGACCCAGTACTTC
>NA|NA|TRBJ2-4|TRBV6-2/TRBV6-3
CASSYGVQNIQYF
TGTGCCAGCAGTTACGGGGTACAAAACATTCAGTACTTC
>TRBD1|NA|TRBJ2-6|TRBV12-3/TRBV12-4
CASSLTGDSGANVLTF
TGTGCCAGCAGTTTAACAGGGGACTCTGGGGCCAACGTCCTGACTTTC
>NA|NA|TRBJ1-2|TRBV7-2
CASPPWKFDYGYTF
TGTGCCAGCCCCCCCTGGAAATTTGACTATGGCTACACCTTC
>NA|NA|TRBJ2-7|TRBV15
CATSTLAGEQYF
TGTGCCACCAGCACTTTAGCAGGCGAGCAGTACTTC
>NA|NA|TRBJ2-2|TRBV10-3
CVISRGASTGELFF
TGTGTCATCAGTAGGGGCGCGAGCACCGGGGAGCTGTTTTTT
>NA|NA|TRBJ2-3|TRBV3-1
CASSQDLRGQNTDTQYF
TGTGCCAGCAGCCAAGACTTGCGGGGCCAAAATACAGATACGCAGTATTTT
>NA|NA|TRBJ2-3|TRBV11-2
CASSPNRITDTQYF
TGTGCCAGCAGCCCGAACCGGATCACAGATACGCAGTATTTT
>TRBD2|NA|TRBJ2-1|TRBV20-1
CSAVAGGPYNEQFF
TGCAGTGCGGTGGCGGGGGGGCCCTACAATGAGCAGTTCTTC
>NA|many|TRBJ2-7|TRBV7-2
CASSPMSGHEQYF
TGTGCCAGCAGCCCCATGAGTGGTCACGAGCAGTACTTC
>TRBD2|NA|TRBJ2-1|TRBV12-3/TRBV12-4
CASSFAGGAWEQFF
TGTGCCAGCAGTTTCGCCGGGGGGGCGTGGGAGCAGTTCTTC
>NA|once|TRBJ2-1|TRBV7-7
CASSPSVSSYNEQFF
TGTGCTAGCAGCCCCTCGGTCAGCTCCTACAATGAGCAGTTCTTC
>NA|NA|TRBJ2-7|TRBV4-3
CASSQVGNFYEQYF
TGCGCCAGCAGCCAAGTTGGTAACTTCTACGAGCAGTACTTC
>NA|NA|TRBJ2-2|TRBV14
CASSQGALRELFF
TGTGCCAGCAGCCAAGGAGCGTTGAGGGAGCTGTTTTTT
>NA|NA|TRBJ1-1|TRBV4-3
CASSSGERNTEAFF
TGCGCCAGCAGCTCAGGAGAGAGGAACACTGAAGCTTTCTTT
>NA|few|TRBJ2-3|TRBV4-3
CASSTQRGDAPHTQYF
TGCGCCAGCAGCACCCAACGTGGGGATGCACCGCATACGCAGTATTTT
>TRBD1|few|TRBJ1-5|TRBV4-3
CASSQDWTGDAGPQHF
TGCGCCAGCAGCCAAGATTGGACAGGGGACGCGGGGCCCCAGCATTTT
>NA|NA|TRBJ1-2|TRBV28
CASSLFGGDYTF
TGTGCCAGCAGTTTATTCGGAGGAGACTACACCTTC
>NA|NA|TRBJ2-5|TRBV4-3
CAGSQDWRGEQYF
TGCGCCGGCAGCCAAGATTGGAGGGGGGAGCAGTACTTC
>NA|NA|TRBJ1-1|TRBV11-2
CASSALELLNTEAFF
TGTGCCAGCAGCGCCCTTGAGCTACTGAACACTGAAGCTTTCTTT
>NA|NA|TRBJ1-3|TRBV29-1
CSAEQGAGNTIYF
TGCAGCGCTGAACAGGGAGCTGGAAACACCATATATTTT
>NA|NA|TRBJ1-4|TRBV28
CASSFNEKLFF
TGTGCCAGCAGTTTTAATGAAAAACTGTTTTTT
>TRBD1|NA|TRBJ1-3|TRBV6-5
CASRDRETGNTIYF
TGTGCCAGCAGAGACAGGGAAACTGGAAACACCATATATTTT
>TRBD1|few|TRBJ2-2|TRBV29-1
CSVEGRGRTGELFF
TGCAGCGTTGAAGGCAGGGGGCGCACCGGGGAGCTGTTTTTT
>TRBD2|NA|TRBJ2-2|TRBV12-3/TRBV12-4
CASSTGTSGGAGNTGELFF
TGTGCCAGCTCTACAGGGACTAGCGGGGGGGCAGGAAACACCGGGGAGCTGTTTTTT
>NA|NA|TRBJ2-1|TRBV20-1
CSARDHGADNEQFF
TGCAGTGCTAGAGATCACGGAGCGGACAATGAGCAGTTCTTC
>TRBD1|NA|TRBJ1-5|TRBV6-5
CASSTLGQGNQPQHF
TGTGCCAGCAGCACTCTGGGACAGGGTAATCAGCCCCAGCATTTT
>TRBD1|NA|TRBJ2-3|TRBV20-1
CSATQRGQGFSDTQYF
TGCAGTGCCACTCAAAGGGGACAGGGGTTTTCAGATACGCAGTATTTT
>TRBD2|NA|TRBJ2-5|TRBV28
CASRQTSGGTQETQYF
TGTGCCAGCAGGCAAACTAGCGGGGGCACCCAAGAGACCCAGTACTTC
>TRBD1|NA|TRBJ1-2|TRBV3-1
CASSQDRGQGTGYTF
TGTGCCAGCAGCCAAGATAGAGGACAGGGAACGGGCTACACCTTC